This TCR beta chain was profiled in a study of T cell changes during pregnancy in multiple sclerosis. V was pared by 0 bases and J by 7 bases, with 9 bases between. The CDR3 contains 13 residues. Germline V lookup: CDR1 SGHAT, CDR2 FQNNGV. The data were produced by immunoSEQ multiplex PCR, yet TCRdb's version contains in-frame clones alone and is incomplete. The data contain 80,000 to 130,000 clones, roughly nine tenths of them singletons. The chain combines TRBV11-2 with TRBJ1-1; D remains ambiguous. The source of this sequence is a female donor with multiple sclerosis, enrolled in a pregnancy study. The specimen was peripheral blood, collected in the second trimester of pregnancy. CDR3 in DNA: TGTGCCAGCAGCTTAGAGTACAGCAGTGAAGCTTTCTTT. Residues: CASSLEYSSEAFF.